These 26 T cell receptor beta chains originate from one sample sequenced in a study of tumor and adjacent non-tumor tissue in lung cancer. The library came from three nested PCR rounds adapted from ARM-PCR protocols. TCRdb analysed the multiplex PCR reads with MiXCR anew, one entry per CDR3 protein. The table includes 100,000 to 150,000 distinct CDR3 sequences, 55% to 75% detected once. No cell sorting was done before RNA was extracted from the tissue. The sample was lung tumor tissue. The receptors here all came from a man between 25 and 39 years old with non-small cell lung cancer.

The chain couples TRBV11-2 to TRBJ1-2; a weak D match, TRBD1 (5 bases). Germline V CDR1 and CDR2: SGHAT, FQNNGV. This CDR3 has 15 residues. The CDR3: CVSSLDHQGIHGYTF. CDR3 bases: TGTGTCAGTAGCTTAGATCACCAGGGCATCCATGGCTACACCTTC.

The genes are TRBV21-1 and TRBJ2-7; TRBD2, the table's D call, was not compared with the DNA. TRBV21-1 is reported as a pseudogene. The CDR3 runs 14 residues. The CDR3 coding sequence is TGTGCCAGCAGCAAAAGGGTAGCGGAGTACGAGCAGTACTTC. Translated, it gives CASSKRVAEYEQYF.

About this clonotype itself: Compared with germline, one end of the junction differs, possibly owing to a read error. The chain carries TRBV11-2 and TRBJ1-4; 7 positions match TRBD1. Germline V gene lookup returns CDR1 SGHAT and CDR2 FQNNGV. CDR3 length: 19 residues. CDR3 amino acids: CASSLVGWSTGASNVKLFF. Written as DNA, the CDR3 is TGTGCCAGCAGCTTAGTAGGCTGGTCCACAGGGGCGAGTAATGTAAAACTGTTTTTT. Based on the CDR3 plus reference TRBV11-2 and TRBJ1-4, the full variable domain is EAGVAQSPRYKIIEKRQSVAFWCNPISGHATLYWYQQILGQGPKLLIQFQNNGVVDDSQLPKDRFSAERLKGVDSTLKIQPAKLEDSAVYLCASSLVGWSTGASNVKLFFGSGTQLSVL.

Points on this clonotype: The CDR3 does not close with the conserved phenylalanine or tryptophan, likely indicating a read error. The rearrangement joins TRBV20-1 to TRBJ2-3; no reliable D call. The V end lost 7 bases, the J end lost 0 bases, and 20 bases lay between the germline ends. This CDR3 is 16 amino acids long. CDR1 DFQATT and CDR2 SNEGSKA come from the germline V gene (reference sequence). CDR3 nucleotides: TGCAGTGTTGGGCGCCGGGCGCCCGATAGCACAGATACGCAGTATTAT. Translated, it gives CSVGRRAPDSTDTQYY.

In this sample, this clonotype turned up a few times. The chain employs TRBV12-3 or TRBV12-4 and TRBJ1-4; TRBD1 matches 10 bases. V lost 5 bases, J lost 2 bases, and 8 bases stayed unmatched. This CDR3 region has 17 residues. This CDR3 reads CASSTGTGEKTNEKLFF. The CDR3 region has the DNA TGTGCCAGCAGTACCGGGACAGGGGAAAAGACTAATGAAAAACTGTTTTTT.

The table lists this clonotype with a few counts. A much more abundant neighbour one base away suggests this may be a read error. V usage is TRBV20-1 and J usage is TRBJ2-7, with a possible D match to TRBD2 (6 bases). The CDR3 covers 11 residues. The germline V gene has CDR1 DFQATT and CDR2 SNEGSKA (reference sequence). CDR3 sequence reads: CSASGRYERYF. CDR3 sequence (DNA): TGCAGTGCGTCGGGGAGGTACGAGCGGTACTTC.

Turning to this clonotype: A read error may explain this, as a much larger clone is one base away. Likely a read error: the CDR3 ends without its conserved phenylalanine or tryptophan. The rearrangement uses TRBV20-1 and TRBJ2-3; unclear D gene. Germline V gene data show CDR1 as DFQATT and CDR2 as SNEGSKA (reference sequence). The CDR3 has 14 residues. The germline V and J ends were trimmed by 0 bases and 2 bases, with 9 bases remaining between them. This chain's CDR3 is CSARDGRVTDTQYY. The DNA of the CDR3 is TGCAGTGCTAGAGATGGCCGGGTCACAGATACGCAGTATTAT.

The chain combines TRBV5-6 with TRBJ1-5, with TRBD1 identical over 10 bases. Trimming at V came to 3 bases and at J to 5 bases, leaving 8 bases not matched to a gene. The V gene's germline CDR1 is SGHDT and CDR2 YYEEEE. This CDR3 spans 16 amino acids. CDR3 amino acids: CASSYTGTGAYQPQHF. The CDR3 nucleotides read TGTGCCAGCAGCTACACGGGGACAGGGGCTTATCAGCCCCAGCATTTT.

Turning to this clonotype: A much larger clone differs by one base, so this may be a read error. J is TRBJ1-1 and V is TRBV12-3 or TRBV12-4, with D unresolved. The V end lost 5 bases, the J end lost 0 bases, and 7 bases lay between the germline ends. The CDR3 runs 13 residues. In nucleotides, the CDR3 is TGTGCCAGCAGTGCTCGCATGAACACTGAAGCTTTCTTT. It encodes CASSARMNTEAFF.

Concerning this clonotype itself: The junction departs from germline at one end; a sequencing error may be responsible. The CDR3 nucleotides are TGTGCCAACAGGGGCGACAGGAACACAGGTACGCAGTATTTT. Protein: CANRGDRNTGTQYF. This chain joins TRBV12-3 or TRBV12-4 and TRBJ2-3; 7 nucleotides line up with TRBD1. CDR3 length: 14 amino acids.

The chain joins TRBV10-3 to TRBJ1-1; D gene uncertain. The V gene lost 5 bases and the J gene lost 4 bases, with 14 bases spanning the gap. The CDR3 has 14 residues. The V gene's germline CDR1 is ENHRY and CDR2 SYGVKD. This chain's CDR3 is CAISPHVPGTEAFF. The CDR3 region has the DNA TGTGCCATCAGTCCACATGTCCCGGGCACTGAAGCTTTCTTT.

To note about this clonotype: Possible read error: a much larger clone is one base away. This chain connects TRBV20-1 to TRBJ2-3; D may be TRBD2 (5 bases). Germline loops: CDR1 DFQATT, CDR2 SNEGSKA (reference sequence). This CDR3 is built from 12 residues. The CDR3 region has the DNA TGCAGTGGGACTCTCGGCACAGATACGGAGTATTTT. It translates to CSGTLGTDTEYF.

V is TRBV29-1 and J is TRBJ1-2, with a weak D call TRBD1 (6 bases). Trimming took 8 bases from V and 6 from J, leaving 25 bases between them. The CDR3 has 15 amino acids. Germline CDR1 reads SQVTM; CDR2 reads ANQGSEA. This CDR3 reads CSMDRDTAPFDGYTF. In DNA form, the CDR3 reads TGCAGCATGGATCGGGACACCGCCCCGTTTGATGGCTACACCTTC.

In its sample, this clonotype was seen many times. The chain couples TRBV12-5 to TRBJ1-1; D is possibly TRBD1 (5 bases). This CDR3 contains 14 residues. The germline V gene encodes CDR1 LGHNT and CDR2 FRNRAP. V was trimmed by 6 bases and J by 3 bases, leaving 14 bases between them. The CDR3 reads CASGWLPGDTEAFF. The CDR3 DNA reads TGTGCTAGTGGCTGGCTACCGGGGGACACTGAAGCTTTCTTT.

Concerning this clonotype: A clone one base away is much larger, so this may be a read error. The V and J genes are TRBV12-3 or TRBV12-4 and TRBJ2-3; 8 nucleotides agree with TRBD1. This CDR3 region has 14 residues. The V gene end was trimmed by 6 bases and the J gene end by 1 base; junction bases not matched to a gene: 3. CDR3 sequence reads: CASRTGACTDTQYF. DNA of the CDR3: TGTGCCAGCAGGACAGGGGCATGCACAGATACGCAGTATTTT.

In this sample, this clonotype turned up a few times. A much larger clonotype is one base distant, so this may be a read error. This chain links TRBV20-1 with TRBJ2-5, with 9 bases identical to TRBD1. Looked up from germline, CDR1 is DFQATT and CDR2 is SNEGSKA (reference sequence). This CDR3 has 14 amino acids. V lost 6 bases to trimming and J lost 4 bases; unmatched junction nucleotides: 9. In DNA, the CDR3 is TGCAGTGCGTATCCGCTGGACAGGGGAGAGACCCAGTACTTC. It yields the protein CSAYPLDRGETQYF.

As for this clonotype: With a much larger clone just one base away, this may be a read error. This chain connects TRBV20-1 to TRBJ2-7; TRBD1 matches at 12 bases. The length of the CDR3 is 15 residues. Germline lookup yields CDR1 DFQATT and CDR2 SNEGSKA (reference sequence). The CDR3 is CSAAGTGGFIDEQYF. CDR3 bases: TGCAGCGCAGCGGGGACAGGGGGCTTTATAGACGAGCAGTACTTC.

In its sample, this clonotype was seen once. A read error is likely, as this CDR3 ends without the conserved phenylalanine or tryptophan. The genes are TRBV12-3 or TRBV12-4 and TRBJ2-1; TRBD2 agrees at 10 bases. CDR3 length equals 15 residues. V was clipped by 8 bases and J by 10 bases; unmatched bases: 14. The DNA of the CDR3 is TGTGCCAGCCTGGACACTAGCGGGAACCTAAGGGAGCAGTTCCTC. Residues: CASLDTSGNLREQFL.

This clonotype appeared many times. The genes are TRBV6-6 and TRBJ2-4, with D possibly matching TRBD2 (5 bases). The CDR3 runs to 16 residues. Germline CDR1 and CDR2: MNHNY and SVGAGI (reference sequence). V was cut by 5 bases and J by 11 bases, with 25 bases left in between. CDR3 region: CASSEGLDLPGPVQYF. The CDR3 DNA sequence: TGTGCCAGCAGTGAGGGCCTTGACCTACCGGGCCCCGTTCAGTACTTC.

This rearrangement joins TRBV6-5 to TRBJ1-6; D remains unclear. CDR1 MNHEY and CDR2 SVGAGI come from the germline V gene. This CDR3 contains 17 residues. The V and J ends lost 0 bases and 0 bases respectively, with 9 bases between them. This CDR3 is CASSYSSASSYNSPLHF. The CDR3 bases are TGTGCCAGCAGTTACTCCTCGGCAAGCTCCTATAATTCACCCCTCCACTTT.

Concerning this clonotype itself: A much larger clone lies one base from this, so it may be a read error. The chain joins TRBV20-1 to TRBJ2-2; the D gene is possibly TRBD2 (5 bases). V was cut by 6 bases and J by 9 bases, with 14 bases left in between. The germline V gene encodes CDR1 DFQATT and CDR2 SNEGSKA (reference sequence). The CDR3 loop spans 12 amino acids. The CDR3 region has the DNA TGCAGTGCGGGTAGAGGGTACCGGGAGCTGTTTTTT. The encoded protein is CSAGRGYRELFF.

This clonotype was detected many times. This rearrangement joins TRBV20-1 to TRBJ1-5; 8 bases line up with TRBD1. Germline loops: CDR1 DFQATT, CDR2 SNEGSKA (reference sequence). The V gene end was trimmed by 0 bases and the J gene end by 6 bases; junction bases not matched to a gene: 7. The CDR3 has 15 amino acids. CDR3 in amino acids: CSARDLAGGSQPQHF. The CDR3 DNA reads TGCAGTGCTAGAGATCTGGCAGGGGGCAGTCAGCCCCAGCATTTT.

The chain uses TRBV4-1 and TRBJ1-2; 8 nucleotides agree with TRBD1. CDR1 and CDR2 from the germline V gene are MGHRA and YSYEKL. V was pared by 5 bases and J by 4 bases, with 15 bases of the junction left unmatched. CDR3 length equals 17 residues. CDR3 DNA sequence: TGCGCCAGCAGCGCAGGGGGCCGAGGAGGGAAGGCCTATGGCTACACCTTC. Residues: CASSAGGRGGKAYGYTF.

Here the CDR3 DNA reads TGTGCCAGCAATGGCAACGGACCACAGGGCGAGCAGTACTTC. It encodes CASNGNGPQGEQYF. V is TRBV11-2 and J is TRBJ2-7, with D possibly matching TRBD1 (6 bases). With 7 bases removed from V and 6 bases from J, the gap between germline ends came to 19 bases. The CDR3 covers 14 residues. CDR1 and CDR2 from the germline V gene are SGHAT and FQNNGV.

As regards this clonotype: A much larger clone lies a single base off, so this may be a read error. The V and J genes are TRBV29-1 and TRBJ1-1; D is undetermined. The CDR3 length is 13 residues. Germline assignment: CDR1 SQVTM and CDR2 ANQGSEA. V was pared by 6 bases and J by 0 bases, with 11 bases between. In DNA form, the CDR3 reads TGCAGCGTGACGTTGGTGGTGAACACTGAAGCTTTCTTT. Translating it yields CSVTLVVNTEAFF.

Ten or more counts support this clonotype. The chain carries TRBV29-1 and TRBJ2-7; D unresolved. Germline V gene sequence: CDR1 SQVTM, CDR2 ANQGSEA. V was cut by 1 base and J by 7 bases, with 11 bases left in between. This CDR3 has 12 amino acids. The CDR3 region is CSVEVNTREQYF. The CDR3 nucleotides are TGCAGCGTTGAAGTAAACACGAGGGAGCAGTACTTC.